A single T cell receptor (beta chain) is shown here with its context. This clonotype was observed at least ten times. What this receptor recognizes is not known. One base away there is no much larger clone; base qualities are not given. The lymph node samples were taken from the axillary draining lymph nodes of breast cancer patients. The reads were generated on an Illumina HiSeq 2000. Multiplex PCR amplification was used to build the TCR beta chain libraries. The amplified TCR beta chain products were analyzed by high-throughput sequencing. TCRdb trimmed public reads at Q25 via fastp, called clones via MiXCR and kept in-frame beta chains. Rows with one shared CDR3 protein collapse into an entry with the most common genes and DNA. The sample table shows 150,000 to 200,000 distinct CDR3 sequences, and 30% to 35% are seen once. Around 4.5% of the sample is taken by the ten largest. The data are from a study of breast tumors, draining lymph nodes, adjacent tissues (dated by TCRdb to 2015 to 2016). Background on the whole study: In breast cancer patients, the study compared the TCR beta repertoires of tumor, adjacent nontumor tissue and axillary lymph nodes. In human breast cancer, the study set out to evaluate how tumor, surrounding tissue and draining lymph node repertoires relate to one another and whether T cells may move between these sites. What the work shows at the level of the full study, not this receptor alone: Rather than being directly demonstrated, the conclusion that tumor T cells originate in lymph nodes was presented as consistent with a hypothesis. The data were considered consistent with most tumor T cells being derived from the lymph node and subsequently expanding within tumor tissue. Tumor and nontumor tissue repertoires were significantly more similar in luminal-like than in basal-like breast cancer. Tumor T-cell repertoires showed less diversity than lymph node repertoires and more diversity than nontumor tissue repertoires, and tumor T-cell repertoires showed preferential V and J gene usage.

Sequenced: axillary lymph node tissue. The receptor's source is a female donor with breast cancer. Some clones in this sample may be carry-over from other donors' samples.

The CDR3 is CASSGLAGAGDEQFF. The DNA sequence reads TGTGCCAGCAGTGGCCTAGCGGGAGCTGGTGATGAGCAGTTCTTC. The chain employs TRBV25-1 and TRBJ2-1, with 10 central nucleotides matching TRBD2. Trimming removed 4 bases from V and 8 bases from J; the gene matches leave 8 bases unexplained. The CDR3 covers 15 residues, taking in both the cysteine and the phenylalanine. Left in the record is the CDR3 DNA by itself, 45 bases read in frame from the first base. According to the germline V gene, CDR1 reads MGHDK and CDR2 reads SYGVNS.